These T cell receptor beta chains were read from a single sample in a study of blood T cell repertoires in COVID-19. TCRdb's copy holds only in-frame clones and misses some; the assay was immunoSEQ multiplex PCR. Of around 250,000 clones listed, roughly 84% are singletons. Sequencing was performed on peripheral blood. These receptors came from a woman under 30 with acute or convalescent COVID-19. The CDR3 runs from the conserved cysteine through the conserved F or W. Fields, in order: clone size, V gene, J gene, D gene, CDR3 protein, CDR3 DNA. A D gene is named only where the DNA matches it firmly. Not every row has a clone size; where given, it reads once, few, many or a size class.

medium-sized	TRBV2	TRBJ2-4	TRBD2	CASSGSPSGGPGNIQYF	TGTGCCAGCAGTGGATCCCCGTCGGGAGGGCCCGGAAACATTCAGTACTTC
-	TRBV7-2	TRBJ1-6	TRBD1	CASSQGGWNSPLHF	TGTGCCAGCAGCCAAGGGGGCTGGAATTCACCCCTCCACTTT
-	TRBV6-5	TRBJ2-7	-	CASHPGVRIYEQYF	TGTGCCAGTCACCCAGGGGTTAGGATCTACGAGCAGTACTTC
-	TRBV5-4	TRBJ1-1	-	CAFGSRGGRMNTEAFF	TGTGCCTTCGGATCCAGGGGTGGAAGGATGAACACTGAAGCTTTCTTT
once	TRBV4-3	TRBJ2-2	-	CASSQDWAAASENTGELFF	TGCGCCAGCAGCCAAGATTGGGCCGCGGCTAGCGAGAACACCGGGGAGCTGTTTTTT
-	TRBV4-3	TRBJ2-1	TRBD2	CASSQEWPGTSGSDEQFF	TGCGCCAGCAGCCAAGAATGGCCCGGGACTAGCGGGAGTGATGAGCAGTTCTTC
-	TRBV10-2	TRBJ2-7	TRBD2	CASSEINTGWTSYEQYF	TGCGCCAGCAGTGAGATTAATACTGGGTGGACTAGCTACGAGCAGTACTTC
-	TRBV4-2	TRBJ2-1	-	CASSQAGHSTYNEQFF	TGTGCCAGCAGCCAAGCAGGGCACTCCACCTACAATGAGCAGTTCTTC
-	TRBV6-1	TRBJ1-1	-	CASSEVEWEGIGTEAFF	TGTGCCAGCAGTGAAGTAGAATGGGAGGGTATCGGCACTGAAGCTTTCTTT
-	TRBV9	TRBJ2-7	-	CASSLDGTPYEQYF	TGTGCCAGCAGCCTAGACGGTACCCCCTACGAGCAGTACTTC
-	TRBV6-5	TRBJ1-3	-	CASSYTGFSGNTIYF	TGTGCCAGCAGCTATACAGGGTTCTCTGGAAACACCATATATTTT
-	TRBV6-5	TRBJ1-2	-	CASSYSFGNYGYTF	TGTGCCAGCAGTTACTCGTTCGGTAACTATGGCTACACCTTC
-	TRBV15	TRBJ1-3	TRBD1	CATSKGTAPNTIYF	TGTGCCACCAGCAAAGGGACAGCGCCAAACACCATATATTTT
-	TRBV5-1	TRBJ2-7	TRBD2	CASSLHPGLADLYEQYF	TGCGCCAGCAGCTTGCATCCCGGACTAGCGGATCTTTACGAGCAGTACTTC
-	TRBV7-7	TRBJ2-1	TRBD2	CASSPRLAGALVNEQFF	TGTGCTAGCAGCCCCCGACTAGCGGGAGCGCTGGTCAATGAGCAGTTCTTC
-	TRBV30	TRBJ1-1	-	CAWTSGTLGDTEAFF	TGTGCCTGGACCAGCGGGACCCTGGGAGACACTGAAGCTTTCTTT
-	TRBV29-1	TRBJ1-2	TRBD1	CSAGPGGLYGYTF	TGCAGCGCTGGTCCAGGGGGGCTTTATGGCTACACCTTC
few	TRBV28	TRBJ2-7	TRBD1	CASRETGVADYEQYF	TGTGCCAGCAGGGAGACAGGGGTAGCTGACTACGAGCAGTACTTC
-	TRBV7-6	TRBJ2-2	-	CASSLGLPRAGELFF	TGTGCCAGCAGCCTGGGACTCCCTAGGGCCGGGGAGCTGTTTTTT
-	TRBV4-3	TRBJ1-2	-	CASSQDFRQSYGYTF	TGCGCCAGCAGCCAAGATTTTAGACAAAGCTATGGCTACACCTTC
few	TRBV2	TRBJ2-1	-	CASSPNNEQFF	TGTGCCAGCAGCCCAAACAATGAGCAGTTCTTC
once	TRBV30	TRBJ1-2	TRBD1	CAWRPKTGRQDGYTF	TGTGCCTGGCGTCCCAAGACAGGGAGACAGGATGGCTACACCTTC
-	TRBV27	TRBJ2-7	-	CASSLGAGYSYEQYF	TGTGCCAGCAGTTTAGGCGCAGGGTACTCCTACGAGCAGTACTTC
-	TRBV4-1	TRBJ2-3	TRBD2	CASSQDNARGRIPLGGGTQYF	TGCGCCAGCAGCCAAGATAATGCCCGCGGACGGATACCTCTTGGCGGGGGTACGCAGTATTTT
-	TRBV5-1	TRBJ1-1	-	CASSLLGEATEAFF	TGCGCCAGCAGCTTGTTAGGGGAGGCCACTGAAGCTTTCTTT
-	TRBV6-4	TRBJ2-2	-	CASSAGNTGELFF	TGTGCCAGCAGTGCAGGGAACACCGGGGAGCTGTTTTTT
once	TRBV5-1	TRBJ2-1	TRBD2	CASSTRTSGSHNEQFF	TGCGCCAGCAGCACAAGGACTAGCGGGAGTCACAATGAGCAGTTCTTC
-	TRBV4-2	TRBJ2-6	TRBD1	CASSQVTGQGYSGANVLTF	TGTGCCAGCAGCCAAGTTACGGGACAGGGGTACTCTGGGGCCAACGTCCTGACTTTC
-	TRBV27	TRBJ2-1	TRBD2	CASSLRGGYNEQFF	TGTGCCAGCAGTTTACGGGGAGGGTACAATGAGCAGTTCTTC
-	TRBV14	TRBJ2-3	-	CASSQVVGRPDTQYF	TGTGCCAGCAGCCAAGTTGTCGGGAGACCAGATACGCAGTATTTT
once	TRBV9	TRBJ1-3	TRBD1	CASSAPGQEYAGNTIYF	TGTGCCAGCAGCGCGCCGGGACAGGAATACGCTGGAAACACCATATATTTT
-	TRBV7-2	TRBJ1-1	-	CATTSWGGKKTEAFF	TGTGCCACAACCTCCTGGGGCGGGAAGAAGACTGAAGCTTTCTTT
-	TRBV10-3	TRBJ2-2	TRBD1	CATLQTGGANTGELFF	TGTGCCACGCTTCAGACAGGGGGCGCGAACACCGGGGAGCTGTTTTTT
-	TRBV24-1	TRBJ2-1	-	CATSDRLNEQFF	TGTGCCACCAGTGATCGTCTCAATGAGCAGTTCTTC
-	TRBV15	TRBJ1-4	-	CATSRDRGAEKLFF	TGTGCCACCAGCAGAGATCGGGGAGCCGAAAAACTGTTTTTT
-	TRBV28	TRBJ1-3	-	CASSLSGLRGAATNTIYF	TGTGCCAGCAGTTTATCCGGTCTACGAGGCGCAGCGACCAACACCATATATTTT
few	TRBV7-2	TRBJ1-2	-	CASSDSGQGYGYTF	TGTGCCAGCAGCGATAGCGGGCAAGGGTATGGCTACACCTTC
-	TRBV19	TRBJ2-7	TRBD1	CASSTQQGAPYEQYF	TGTGCCAGTAGTACCCAACAGGGGGCCCCCTACGAGCAGTACTTC
-	TRBV10-2	TRBJ1-2	-	CASSESPRVGGYTF	TGCGCCAGCAGTGAGTCCCCCAGGGTCGGAGGCTACACCTTC
-	TRBV19	TRBJ1-1	-	CASSIAPLGGNTEAFF	TGTGCCAGTAGTATAGCCCCCCTTGGCGGGAACACTGAAGCTTTCTTT
-	TRBV27	TRBJ1-5	-	CASRGQSNQPQHF	TGTGCCAGCAGGGGGCAGAGCAATCAGCCCCAGCATTTT
once	TRBV29-1	TRBJ2-1	TRBD2	CSVHNWTSGTTYNEQFF	TGCAGCGTCCACAACTGGACTAGCGGAACTACCTACAATGAGCAGTTCTTC
-	TRBV19	TRBJ2-3	TRBD2	CASSIDPRPTSDRYF	TGTGCCAGTAGTATAGATCCCCGCCCGACTAGCGATCGGTATTTT